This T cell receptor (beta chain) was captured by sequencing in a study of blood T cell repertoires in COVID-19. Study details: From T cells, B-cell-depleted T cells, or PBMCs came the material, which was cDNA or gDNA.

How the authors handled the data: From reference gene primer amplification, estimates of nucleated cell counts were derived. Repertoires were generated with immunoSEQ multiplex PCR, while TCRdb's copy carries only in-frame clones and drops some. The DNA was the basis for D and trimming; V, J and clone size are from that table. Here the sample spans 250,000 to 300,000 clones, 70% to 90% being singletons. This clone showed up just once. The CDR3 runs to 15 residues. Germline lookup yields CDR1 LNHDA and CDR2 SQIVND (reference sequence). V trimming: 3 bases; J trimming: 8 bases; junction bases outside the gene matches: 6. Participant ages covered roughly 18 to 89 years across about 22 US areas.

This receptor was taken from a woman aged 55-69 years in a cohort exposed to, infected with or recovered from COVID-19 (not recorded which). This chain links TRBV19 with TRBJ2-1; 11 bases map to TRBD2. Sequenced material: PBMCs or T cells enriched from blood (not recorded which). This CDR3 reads CASSMTGLADYEQFF. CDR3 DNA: TGTGCCAGTAGTATGACGGGACTAGCGGACTATGAGCAGTTCTTC.